The rows below give T cell receptor beta chains drawn from one sample of a study of cytomegalovirus exposure and HLA in healthy donors. Assay: immunoSEQ multiplex PCR; the TCRdb copy retains only in-frame clones and omits some. The sample has about 56,000 clones; over 85% are singletons. The sequenced sample consisted of PBMCs. The receptors were gathered from a man between 18 and 29 years old in good health and CMV-seronegative. Each CDR3 is given with its conserved first and last residue. Each record gives: CDR3 DNA, CDR3 protein, J gene, D gene, clone size, V gene. The D gene is left open where the match is weak. The size of a clone is reported for some rows only, either as once, few or many, or as a class for expanded clones.

CDR3 DNA: TGTGCCAGCAGTCCCCGACGGGGAAATCAGCCCCAGCATTTT; CDR3 protein: CASSPRRGNQPQHF; J gene: TRBJ1-5; D gene: NA; clone size: NA; V gene: TRBV28
CDR3 DNA: TGTGCCAGCAGCTTAGATGGGGACTCATATCAGCCCCAGCATTTT; CDR3 protein: CASSLDGDSYQPQHF; J gene: TRBJ1-5; D gene: NA; clone size: NA; V gene: TRBV11-2
CDR3 DNA: TGTGCCAGCAGTCCCCAGTCGAGGTGGGGGGGGCAGGGCCATCAGCCCCAGCATTTT; CDR3 protein: CASSPQSRWGGQGHQPQHF; J gene: TRBJ1-5; D gene: NA; clone size: NA; V gene: TRBV28
CDR3 DNA: TGTGCCAGCAGTGCTGTGACAGGGGGTAGCTCTGGGGCCAACGTCCTGACTTTC; CDR3 protein: CASSAVTGGSSGANVLTF; J gene: TRBJ2-6; D gene: TRBD1; clone size: NA; V gene: TRBV6-1
CDR3 DNA: TGTGCCAGCAGTGGACTACCCGAGCGGGAGATGGGCCACGAGCAGTACTTC; CDR3 protein: CASSGLPEREMGHEQYF; J gene: TRBJ2-7; D gene: TRBD2; clone size: NA; V gene: TRBV6-1
CDR3 DNA: TGTGCCAGTAGAGCAAGCACAGATACGCAGTATTTT; CDR3 protein: CASRASTDTQYF; J gene: TRBJ2-3; D gene: NA; clone size: NA; V gene: TRBV19
CDR3 DNA: TGTGCCAGCAGTCCCCAGACAGGGAGACCGAGTCAGCCCCAGCATTTT; CDR3 protein: CASSPQTGRPSQPQHF; J gene: TRBJ1-5; D gene: TRBD1; clone size: NA; V gene: TRBV28
CDR3 DNA: TGTGCCAGCAGCTTAGCCCGGGGGGGGGCCGGGGAGCTGTTTTTT; CDR3 protein: CASSLARGGAGELFF; J gene: TRBJ2-2; D gene: TRBD2; clone size: NA; V gene: TRBV11-2
CDR3 DNA: TGTGCCAGCAGCTTTTCGGGAAACTCTGGAAACACCATATATTTT; CDR3 protein: CASSFSGNSGNTIYF; J gene: TRBJ1-3; D gene: NA; clone size: NA; V gene: TRBV7-8
CDR3 DNA: TGTGCCAGCTCACTAGGACAGGGGAACACTGAAGCTTTCTTT; CDR3 protein: CASSLGQGNTEAFF; J gene: TRBJ1-1; D gene: TRBD1; clone size: NA; V gene: TRBV18
CDR3 DNA: TGCAGCGGGGGACAGTTGAACACCGGGGAGCTGTTTTTT; CDR3 protein: CSGGQLNTGELFF; J gene: TRBJ2-2; D gene: TRBD1; clone size: NA; V gene: TRBV29-1
CDR3 DNA: TGTGCCAGCAGCGGGACTAGCGGAAACGACAATGAGCAGTTCTTC; CDR3 protein: CASSGTSGNDNEQFF; J gene: TRBJ2-1; D gene: TRBD2; clone size: NA; V gene: TRBV28
CDR3 DNA: TGTGCCAGCAGCTCGGACAGGGGCTATGGCTACACCTTC; CDR3 protein: CASSSDRGYGYTF; J gene: TRBJ1-2; D gene: TRBD1; clone size: NA; V gene: TRBV9
CDR3 DNA: TGCGCCAGCAGCGAAACTAGGACCGTTGAGTTCTTC; CDR3 protein: CASSETRTVEFF; J gene: TRBJ2-1; D gene: NA; clone size: NA; V gene: TRBV5-1
CDR3 DNA: TGTGCCAGCAGTTTACAGGTTGGACTCGCCCCAGATACGCAGTATTTT; CDR3 protein: CASSLQVGLAPDTQYF; J gene: TRBJ2-3; D gene: NA; clone size: NA; V gene: TRBV27
CDR3 DNA: TGCGCCAGCAGCTGGGGGACTTACTCCGGGGAGCTGTTTTTT; CDR3 protein: CASSWGTYSGELFF; J gene: TRBJ2-2; D gene: NA; clone size: NA; V gene: TRBV5-1
CDR3 DNA: TGTGCCACCAGCCGGAACCTAGGGACAGGGGTTGCCTACGAGCAGTACTTC; CDR3 protein: CATSRNLGTGVAYEQYF; J gene: TRBJ2-7; D gene: TRBD1; clone size: NA; V gene: TRBV15
CDR3 DNA: TGTGCCAGCAGTGAACCCGTTCCAGGCGACCTTGCCTATGGCTACACCTTC; CDR3 protein: CASSEPVPGDLAYGYTF; J gene: TRBJ1-2; D gene: NA; clone size: once; V gene: TRBV6-1
CDR3 DNA: TGCGCCAGCAGCCAAGATGGGGCGACAGGATCCTACGAGCAGTACTTC; CDR3 protein: CASSQDGATGSYEQYF; J gene: TRBJ2-7; D gene: NA; clone size: NA; V gene: TRBV4-3
CDR3 DNA: TGTGCCAGCAGCCCTGGGACATGGAGGATGAACACTGAAGCTTTCTTT; CDR3 protein: CASSPGTWRMNTEAFF; J gene: TRBJ1-1; D gene: NA; clone size: NA; V gene: TRBV14
CDR3 DNA: TGTGCCAGCAGTTCCTGGGGACTAGCGGGAGGGCCCGGGGAGCTGTTTTTT; CDR3 protein: CASSSWGLAGGPGELFF; J gene: TRBJ2-2; D gene: TRBD2; clone size: NA; V gene: TRBV28
CDR3 DNA: TGCGCCAGCAGCTTGAGCGGGTTAGATACGCAGTATTTT; CDR3 protein: CASSLSGLDTQYF; J gene: TRBJ2-3; D gene: NA; clone size: NA; V gene: TRBV5-1
CDR3 DNA: TGTGCCAGCAGCTTAGGGATACAGGGTCTAGGCACAGATACGCAGTATTTT; CDR3 protein: CASSLGIQGLGTDTQYF; J gene: TRBJ2-3; D gene: NA; clone size: NA; V gene: TRBV7-6
CDR3 DNA: TGTGCCAGCAGCTCGACCAGGGTTCCTGGGGGCTACACCTTC; CDR3 protein: CASSSTRVPGGYTF; J gene: TRBJ1-2; D gene: NA; clone size: NA; V gene: TRBV11-2
CDR3 DNA: TGCGCCAGCAGCCAAGTTCCTAGCGGGAGCTCCTACGAGCAGTACTTC; CDR3 protein: CASSQVPSGSSYEQYF; J gene: TRBJ2-7; D gene: TRBD2; clone size: NA; V gene: TRBV4-1
CDR3 DNA: TGTGCCAGCAGCCCACCAGGAGCGGCCACCATATATTTT; CDR3 protein: CASSPPGAATIYF; J gene: TRBJ1-3; D gene: NA; clone size: NA; V gene: TRBV11-2
CDR3 DNA: TGTGCCAGCAGTTCACGGACAGTTGCGGGCAATCAGCCCCAGCATTTT; CDR3 protein: CASSSRTVAGNQPQHF; J gene: TRBJ1-5; D gene: NA; clone size: NA; V gene: TRBV6-5
CDR3 DNA: TGTGCCAGCAGCTTGGGGGTCTCTAGCGGGAGGGCCGTAGATACGCAGTATTTT; CDR3 protein: CASSLGVSSGRAVDTQYF; J gene: TRBJ2-3; D gene: TRBD2; clone size: NA; V gene: TRBV5-8
CDR3 DNA: TGTGCCAGCTCACCAGTGGTCGGGGGAGTCCAAGAGACCCAGTACTTC; CDR3 protein: CASSPVVGGVQETQYF; J gene: TRBJ2-5; D gene: NA; clone size: NA; V gene: TRBV18
CDR3 DNA: TGTGCCAGCAGTGCAGGGACAGATGAAAAACTGTTTTTT; CDR3 protein: CASSAGTDEKLFF; J gene: TRBJ1-4; D gene: TRBD1; clone size: NA; V gene: TRBV2
CDR3 DNA: TGTGCCAGCAGTGATGTGACAGGGGTTACCAACGAGCAGTACTTC; CDR3 protein: CASSDVTGVTNEQYF; J gene: TRBJ2-7; D gene: TRBD1; clone size: NA; V gene: TRBV2
CDR3 DNA: TGTGCCAGCACCCCAGGGGGTTATGGCTACACCTTC; CDR3 protein: CASTPGGYGYTF; J gene: TRBJ1-2; D gene: TRBD1; clone size: NA; V gene: TRBV28
CDR3 DNA: TGCAGCGTCGGGACAGTAGGTACGAATGGCTACACCTTC; CDR3 protein: CSVGTVGTNGYTF; J gene: TRBJ1-2; D gene: TRBD1; clone size: NA; V gene: TRBV29-1
CDR3 DNA: TGTGCCAGCAAAACAGTGTGGGAGGTCCACCAAGAGACCCAGTACTTC; CDR3 protein: CASKTVWEVHQETQYF; J gene: TRBJ2-5; D gene: NA; clone size: NA; V gene: TRBV28
CDR3 DNA: TGTGCCAGTCAGCGGGGGAGCTCCTACGAGCAGTACTTC; CDR3 protein: CASQRGSSYEQYF; J gene: TRBJ2-7; D gene: TRBD2; clone size: NA; V gene: TRBV2
CDR3 DNA: TGCGCCAGCAGCCAGGACAGGATTGGACGGCCGGATACGCAGTATTTT; CDR3 protein: CASSQDRIGRPDTQYF; J gene: TRBJ2-3; D gene: TRBD1; clone size: NA; V gene: TRBV4-3
CDR3 DNA: TGTGCCAGCAGCTTAGCAGCTAGGTATACGCAGTATTTT; CDR3 protein: CASSLAARYTQYF; J gene: TRBJ2-3; D gene: NA; clone size: NA; V gene: TRBV7-8
CDR3 DNA: TGTGCCATCGCTGACGGGAGTTGGAACGAGCAGTACTTC; CDR3 protein: CAIADGSWNEQYF; J gene: TRBJ2-7; D gene: NA; clone size: NA; V gene: TRBV2
CDR3 DNA: TGTGCCAGCAGCTCGGACTTCTACGAGGGCTACACCTTC; CDR3 protein: CASSSDFYEGYTF; J gene: TRBJ1-2; D gene: NA; clone size: NA; V gene: TRBV7-2
CDR3 DNA: TGCAGCGTTGATACAGGGGCCACTGGAAACACCATATATTTT; CDR3 protein: CSVDTGATGNTIYF; J gene: TRBJ1-3; D gene: TRBD1; clone size: NA; V gene: TRBV29-1
CDR3 DNA: TGTGCCAGCAGCCCGCTAGCGGGGAGCGACGAGCAGTACTTC; CDR3 protein: CASSPLAGSDEQYF; J gene: TRBJ2-7; D gene: TRBD2; clone size: NA; V gene: TRBV5-6
CDR3 DNA: TGTGCCAGCAGTTACCGGGTGGGCACTGAAGCTTTCTTT; CDR3 protein: CASSYRVGTEAFF; J gene: TRBJ1-1; D gene: NA; clone size: once; V gene: TRBV6-5
CDR3 DNA: TGTGCCAGCAGCTTGGTACCCCAGGGGGGTTTTTTTACCTATGGCTACACCTTC; CDR3 protein: CASSLVPQGGFFTYGYTF; J gene: TRBJ1-2; D gene: TRBD1; clone size: NA; V gene: TRBV7-9
CDR3 DNA: TGTGCCACCAGCGGCACAGGGAGTCGTCAGCCCCAGCATTTT; CDR3 protein: CATSGTGSRQPQHF; J gene: TRBJ1-5; D gene: NA; clone size: few; V gene: TRBV15